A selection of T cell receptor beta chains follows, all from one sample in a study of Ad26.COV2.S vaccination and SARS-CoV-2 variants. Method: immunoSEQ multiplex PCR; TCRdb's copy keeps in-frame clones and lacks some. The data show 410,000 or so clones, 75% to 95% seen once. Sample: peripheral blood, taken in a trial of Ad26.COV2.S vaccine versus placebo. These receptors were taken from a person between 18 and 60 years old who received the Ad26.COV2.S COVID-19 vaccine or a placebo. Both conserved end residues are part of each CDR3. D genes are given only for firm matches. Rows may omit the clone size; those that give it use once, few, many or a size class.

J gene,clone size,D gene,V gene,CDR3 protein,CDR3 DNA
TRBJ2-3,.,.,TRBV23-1,CASSQPLSDRTSTDTQYF,TGCGCCAGCAGTCAACCACTCTCCGACAGAACTAGCACAGATACGCAGTATTTT
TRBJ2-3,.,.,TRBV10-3,CAISVGTGTDTQYF,TGTGCCATCAGTGTCGGGACGGGGACAGATACGCAGTATTTT
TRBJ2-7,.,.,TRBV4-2,CASSQDLGAANYEQYF,TGTGCCAGCAGCCAAGATTTAGGAGCGGCGAATTACGAGCAGTACTTC
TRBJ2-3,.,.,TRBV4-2,CASSQDRFAVGLTDTQYF,TGTGCCAGCAGCCAAGATCGGTTCGCAGTGGGCCTAACAGATACGCAGTATTTT
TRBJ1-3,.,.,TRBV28,CASSLRGAGGNTIYF,TGTGCCAGCAGTTTAAGGGGCGCGGGTGGAAACACCATATATTTT
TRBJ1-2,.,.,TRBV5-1,CASSLAEWLGYTF,TGCGCCAGCAGCTTGGCCGAATGGCTGGGCTACACCTTC
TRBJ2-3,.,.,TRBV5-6,CASSSGSTDTQYF,TGTGCCAGCAGCTCAGGAAGCACAGATACGCAGTATTTT
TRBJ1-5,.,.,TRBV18,CASSPLGGGESNQPQHF,TGTGCCAGCTCACCATTGGGGGGTGGGGAAAGCAATCAGCCCCAGCATTTT
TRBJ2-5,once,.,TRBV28,CASIPRTDQETQYF,TGTGCCAGCATACCCCGGACAGACCAAGAGACCCAGTACTTC
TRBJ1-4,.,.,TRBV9,CASSGRDATNEKLFF,TGTGCCAGCAGCGGCAGGGATGCAACTAATGAAAAACTGTTTTTT
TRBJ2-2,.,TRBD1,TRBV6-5,CASSREGAQGGELFF,TGTGCCAGCAGCCGCGAGGGGGCGCAGGGCGGGGAGCTGTTTTTT
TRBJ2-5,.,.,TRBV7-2,CASSLVGGQETQYF,TGTGCCAGCAGCTTAGTAGGGGGCCAAGAGACCCAGTACTTC
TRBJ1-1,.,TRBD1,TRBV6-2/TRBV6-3,CASSTDRGKAFF,TGTGCCAGCAGCACGGACAGGGGGAAAGCTTTCTTT
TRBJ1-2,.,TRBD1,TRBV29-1,CSVGTATQPIYGYTF,TGCAGCGTCGGGACAGCTACACAACCGATCTATGGCTACACCTTC
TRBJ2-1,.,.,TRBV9,CASSVGSGGPGGNEQFF,TGTGCCAGCAGCGTAGGCTCCGGCGGACCGGGTGGGAATGAGCAGTTCTTC
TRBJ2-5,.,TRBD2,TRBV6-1,CASSELAGGGETQYF,TGTGCCAGCAGTGAACTAGCGGGAGGCGGAGAGACCCAGTACTTC
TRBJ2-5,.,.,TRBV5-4,CASSLVGPGETQYF,TGTGCCAGCAGCTTGGTTGGGCCTGGGGAGACCCAGTACTTC
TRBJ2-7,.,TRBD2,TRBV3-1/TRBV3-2,CASSQEGNRAGVSYEQYF,TGTGCCAGCAGCCAAGAAGGGAACAGAGCGGGAGTCTCCTACGAGCAGTACTTC
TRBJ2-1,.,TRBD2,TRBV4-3,CASSQGTGTSGTFEQFF,TGCGCCAGCAGCCAAGGAACCGGGACTAGCGGGACTTTTGAGCAGTTCTTC
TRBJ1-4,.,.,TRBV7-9,CASSLRVGRGGEKLFF,TGTGCCAGCAGCTTAAGGGTTGGCAGGGGAGGAGAAAAACTGTTTTTT
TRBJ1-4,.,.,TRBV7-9,CASIGGAISNEKLFF,TGTGCCAGCATCGGGGGCGCAATCAGTAATGAAAAACTGTTTTTT
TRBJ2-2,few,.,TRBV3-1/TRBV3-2,CASQKGDMTAGELFF,TGTGCCAGCCAAAAGGGGGACATGACGGCCGGGGAGCTGTTTTTT
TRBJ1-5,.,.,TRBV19,CASRTDRTGNQPQHF,TGTGCCAGTAGAACGGATAGGACAGGCAATCAGCCCCAGCATTTT
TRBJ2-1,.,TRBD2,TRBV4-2,CASSQDRNLAGDEQFF,TGTGCCAGCAGCCAAGATAGGAATCTAGCGGGAGATGAGCAGTTCTTC
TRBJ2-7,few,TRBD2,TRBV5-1,CASSLDISSGSYEQYF,TGCGCCAGCAGCTTGGATATTTCTAGCGGGAGCTACGAGCAGTACTTC
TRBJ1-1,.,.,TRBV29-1,CSVRIMNTEAFF,TGCAGCGTTCGTATTATGAACACTGAAGCTTTCTTT
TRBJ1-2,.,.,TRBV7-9,CASSLARGYNYGYTF,TGTGCCAGCAGCTTAGCGCGGGGTTATAACTATGGCTACACCTTC
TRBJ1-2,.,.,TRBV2,CASSTRGGLGGYTF,TGTGCCAGCAGTACTAGGGGAGGGTTGGGAGGCTACACCTTC
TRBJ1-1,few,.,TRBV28,CASSLSATNTEAFF,TGTGCCAGCAGTTTATCGGCTACGAACACTGAAGCTTTCTTT
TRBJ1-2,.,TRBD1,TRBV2,CASSLQGAYGYTF,TGTGCCAGCAGTCTACAGGGGGCCTATGGCTACACCTTC
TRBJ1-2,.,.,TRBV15,CATSRGPIYGYTF,TGTGCCACCAGCAGAGGGCCAATCTATGGCTACACCTTC
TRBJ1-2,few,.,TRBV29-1,CSVDGYTF,TGCAGCGTTGATGGCTACACCTTC
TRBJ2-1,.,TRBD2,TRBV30,CAWSPGLAGGGNEQFF,TGTGCCTGGAGCCCGGGACTAGCGGGAGGAGGGAATGAGCAGTTCTTC
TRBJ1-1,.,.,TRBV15,CATSRDPPRTEAFF,TGTGCCACCAGCAGAGATCCCCCACGGACTGAAGCTTTCTTT
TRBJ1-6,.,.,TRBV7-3,CASSLRPSGSPLHF,TGTGCCAGCAGCTTAAGACCTAGTGGTTCACCCCTCCACTTT
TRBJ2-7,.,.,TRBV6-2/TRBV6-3,CASSASLGHYEQYF,TGTGCCAGCAGTGCCAGCCTGGGGCACTACGAGCAGTACTTC
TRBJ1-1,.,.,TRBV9,CASSVAARLNTEAFF,TGTGCCAGCAGCGTAGCGGCGAGACTGAACACTGAAGCTTTCTTT
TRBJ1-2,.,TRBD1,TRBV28,CASSLTGGGNGYTF,TGTGCCAGCAGTTTAACAGGGGGCGGGAATGGCTACACCTTC
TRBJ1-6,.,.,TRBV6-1,CASSEGQPRDNSPLHF,TGTGCCAGCAGTGAAGGACAGCCCAGAGATAATTCACCCCTCCACTTT
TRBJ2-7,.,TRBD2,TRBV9,CASSKRLAGVNEQYF,TGTGCCAGCAGCAAACGACTAGCGGGAGTCAACGAGCAGTACTTC
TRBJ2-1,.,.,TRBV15,CATSRDHGIGGQVDEQFF,TGTGCCACCAGCAGAGACCATGGGATCGGGGGGCAGGTGGATGAGCAGTTCTTC
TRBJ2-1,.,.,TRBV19,CASSRTQGPSSYNEQFF,TGTGCCAGTAGTAGAACCCAGGGGCCAAGCTCCTACAATGAGCAGTTCTTC
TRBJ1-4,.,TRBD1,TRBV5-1,CASSLVSFRRGQEKLFF,TGCGCCAGCAGCTTGGTCTCGTTCCGACGGGGACAGGAAAAACTGTTTTTT
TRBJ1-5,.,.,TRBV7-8,CASSLVPKTSNQPQHF,TGTGCCAGCAGCTTAGTTCCCAAAACAAGCAATCAGCCCCAGCATTTT
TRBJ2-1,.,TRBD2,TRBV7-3,CASSSAGALYEQFF,TGTGCCAGCAGCTCGGCGGGAGCTCTCTATGAGCAGTTCTTC
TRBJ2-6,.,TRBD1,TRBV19,CASSIFGGQGASGANVLTF,TGTGCCAGTAGTATTTTCGGCGGTCAGGGGGCATCGGGGGCCAACGTCCTGACTTTC
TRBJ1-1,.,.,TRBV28,CASSPPGLPEAFF,TGTGCCAGCAGTCCCCCGGGGCTCCCTGAAGCTTTCTTT
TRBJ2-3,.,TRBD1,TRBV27,CASSSGQLGGYTDMQYF,TGTGCCAGCAGTTCGGGACAGCTTGGGGGCTACACAGATATGCAGTATTTT
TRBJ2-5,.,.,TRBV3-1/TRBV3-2,CASSRSPLPYQETQYF,TGTGCCAGCAGCCGGAGCCCACTTCCGTACCAAGAGACCCAGTACTTC
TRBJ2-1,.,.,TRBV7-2,CASSLALVGSGGIEQFF,TGTGCCAGCAGCTTAGCCTTAGTCGGGAGCGGAGGCATTGAGCAGTTCTTC
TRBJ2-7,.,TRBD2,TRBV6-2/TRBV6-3,CASSSPGTSYEQYF,TGTGCCAGCAGTTCCCCCGGGACTAGCTACGAGCAGTACTTC
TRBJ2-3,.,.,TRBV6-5,CASSYSTGPPTDTQYF,TGTGCCAGCAGTTACTCGACCGGTCCGCCCACGGATACGCAGTATTTT
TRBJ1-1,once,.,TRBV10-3,CAGTGIKNTEAFF,TGTGCCGGCACGGGAATCAAGAACACTGAAGCTTTCTTT
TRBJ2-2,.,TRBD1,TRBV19,CASSADRGGRGELFF,TGTGCCAGTAGTGCGGACAGGGGCGGGCGCGGGGAGCTGTTTTTT
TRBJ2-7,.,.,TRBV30,CAWSVRRGGTYEQYF,TGTGCCTGGAGTGTCAGAAGAGGCGGGACCTACGAGCAGTACTTC